This T cell receptor (beta chain) was documented in a study of cytomegalovirus exposure and HLA in healthy donors. Study-wide results and caveats: An observed cluster of highly shared sequence variants was recorded as a likely sequencing artifact. Whilst most TCR sequences proved rare, a subset of public TCRs occurred across many donors.

The donors, nominally healthy at sampling, likely had unrecorded immune exposures. V gave up 5 bases and J gave up 6 bases, with 8 bases separating them. Per germline, CDR1 GTSNPN and CDR2 SVGIG (reference sequence). The CDR3 is 11 residues long. PCR primers comprised 60 Vbeta and 13 Jbeta primers. The repertoire was sequenced with immunoSEQ multiplex PCR; TCRdb's copy has only in-frame clones and lacks some. The table lists 55,000 to 80,000 clones, 60% to 85% of them singletons. Notes on this clone: Its target is not known.

The V and J genes are TRBV30 and TRBJ1-3; D gene uncertain. This clonotype originated in a man aged 65 to 85 in good health and CMV-seronegative. Sequencing used PBMCs. CDR3 sequence reads: CAWGQTNTIYF. In DNA form, the CDR3 reads TGTGCCTGGGGCCAAACAAACACCATATATTTT. Together with reference TRBV30 and TRBJ1-3, the CDR3 gives the full variable domain: SQTIHQWPATLVQPVGSPLSLECTVEGTSNPNLYWYRQAAGRGLQLLFYSVGIGQISSEVPQNLSASRPQDRQFILSSKKLLLSDSGFYLCAWGQTNTIYFGEGSWLTVV.